The sample holds a few counts of the clone carrying this T cell receptor (beta chain). Primers used in a second PCR of about 6 to 12 cycles were a sample-barcoded 5' primer and a J-beta primer mix. TCRdb re-called the 5' RACE reads with MiXCR, one entry per CDR3 protein. The sample includes over 1,500,000 distinct CDR3 sequences, roughly two fifths of them seen just once. This sample is part of a study of blood T cells in healthy people across ages. This receptor was obtained from a human donor in good health. Sequenced sample: blood.

CDR3 in DNA: TGTGCCAGCAGTTTAGGAAGTGGGGTATTTACAACTAATGAAAAACTGTTTTTT. The encoded protein is CASSLGSGVFTTNEKLFF. J is TRBJ1-4 and V is TRBV12-3 or TRBV12-4; D is ambiguous. V shed 1 base and J shed 0 bases, with 15 bases lying between them. The CDR3 extends over 18 amino acids.